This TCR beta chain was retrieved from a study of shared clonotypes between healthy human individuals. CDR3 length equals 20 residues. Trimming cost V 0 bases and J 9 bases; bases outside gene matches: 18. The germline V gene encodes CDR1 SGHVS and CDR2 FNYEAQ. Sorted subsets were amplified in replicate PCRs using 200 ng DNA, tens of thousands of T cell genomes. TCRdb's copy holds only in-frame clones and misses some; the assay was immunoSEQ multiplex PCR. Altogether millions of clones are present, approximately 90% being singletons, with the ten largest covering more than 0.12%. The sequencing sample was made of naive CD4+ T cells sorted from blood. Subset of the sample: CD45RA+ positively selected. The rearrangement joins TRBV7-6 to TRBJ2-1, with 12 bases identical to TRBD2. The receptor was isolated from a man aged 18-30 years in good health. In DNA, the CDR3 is TGTGCCAGCAGCTTAGCGGGAGAGGGGCGATGGTCTAGCGGGAGGGGTGAGCAGTTCTTC. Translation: CASSLAGEGRWSSGRGEQFF.